One and the same sample provided the 2 T cell receptor beta chains below, sequenced in a study of human T cells and chemical hapten exposure. TCRdb called the RACE reads again in MiXCR, with one record for every CDR3 protein. Found here are around 300,000 distinct CDR3 sequences, approximately 8% of them singletons; the top ten hold 0.9% to 1.5%. Indicated time point: pre-sensitization, week 0. Treatment described: therapeutic diphenylcyclopropenone sensitization with weekly scalp DPC. The specimen comprised whole blood, sampled in connection with sensitization to the hapten diphenylcyclopropenone (DPC). The receptors were gathered from a man between 18 and 35 years old with alopecia areata. Some clones in this sample may be carry-over from other donors' samples.

The chain has TRBV20-1 and TRBJ2-1; 9 bases are shared with TRBD2. Losses at the gene ends were 5 bases for V and 5 bases for J; bases not matched to a gene: 13. The CDR3 is 16 amino acids. Germline values: CDR1 DFQATT, CDR2 SNEGSKA (reference sequence). The CDR3 nucleotides read TGCAGTGCTCCCCGGCCGCGGGGGGGTATCAACAATGAGCAGTTCTTC. Protein sequence: CSAPRPRGGINNEQFF.

At least ten counts were recorded for this clonotype. The chain couples TRBV4-2 to TRBJ1-1, with D hard to call. The V gene lost 1 base and the J gene lost 7 bases, with 10 bases spanning the gap. CDR1 is LGHNA, CDR2 YNFKEQ, per germline. CDR3 length: 13 amino acids. CDR3 DNA: TGTGCCAGCAGCCAAGCTGCAGTTATTGAAGCTTTCTTT. It codes for CASSQAAVIEAFF.